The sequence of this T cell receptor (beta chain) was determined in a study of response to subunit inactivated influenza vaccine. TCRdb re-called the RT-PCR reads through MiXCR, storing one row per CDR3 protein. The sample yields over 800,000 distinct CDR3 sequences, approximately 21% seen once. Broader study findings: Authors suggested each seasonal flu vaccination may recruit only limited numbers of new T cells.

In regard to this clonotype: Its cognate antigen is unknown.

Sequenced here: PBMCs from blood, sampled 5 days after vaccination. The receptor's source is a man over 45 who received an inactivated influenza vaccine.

CDR3 DNA sequence: TGTGCCAGCAGTTTAGGTGGGAGGGCCGATTGGGCCAAAAACATTCAGTACTTC. Protein: CASSLGGRADWAKNIQYF. The J gene is TRBJ2-4, the V gene TRBV28; 7 bases agree with TRBD2. J gave up 1 base and V 2 bases, and 11 bases lay outside the gene matches. Germline values: CDR1 MDHEN, CDR2 SYDVKM. This CDR3 is 18 amino acids long.